This record concerns one TCR beta chain sequence. This specimen belongs to a study of blood T cell repertoires in COVID-19. Overall study: Acute and convalescent COVID-19 samples came from the United States, Italy and Spain. T cells, B-cell-depleted T cells, or PBMCs supplied cDNA or gDNA.

Per the authors' pipeline: Amplification of reference gene primers provided the estimated nucleated cell counts. The repertoire was sequenced with immunoSEQ multiplex PCR; TCRdb's copy has only in-frame clones and lacks some. V and J calls and clone size are given by that table; D and trimming were obtained from the DNA. The data show roughly 43,000 clones, roughly four fifths seen once. J gave up 5 bases and V 2 bases, and 10 bases lay outside the gene matches. Germline V gene lookup returns CDR1 SGHRS and CDR2 YFSETQ. The CDR3 is 16 amino acids. Sequences were obtained from peripheral blood. The rearrangement joins TRBV5-1 to TRBJ2-5; 9 bases fit TRBD2. The origin of this receptor is an elderly woman with acute or convalescent COVID-19. The CDR3 coding sequence is TGCGCCAGCAGCTTAATGGGCCTAGCGGGGAGTGAGACCCAGTACTTC. As protein: CASSLMGLAGSETQYF.